This T cell receptor beta chain derives from a study of cytomegalovirus exposure and HLA in healthy donors. The PCR ran on 60 Vbeta and 13 Jbeta primers. TCRdb keeps only in-frame clones here, not all; method: immunoSEQ multiplex PCR. The data show 110,000 to 150,000 clones, with under 90% seen just once and under 6% held by the top ten. On this clone: Its antigen is not known. Distinct nucleotide sequences in the sample also encode this CDR3.

Germline assignment: CDR1 SGHTA and CDR2 FQGNSA. V dropped 1 base and J dropped 4 bases, with 11 bases sitting between them. This CDR3 contains 14 residues. Study results and limitations: Presence/absence analyses rested on an assumption that sequencing depth was roughly uniform across donors. Common viral pathogens (according to a later analysis) appeared linked to several of the most significant clusters.

Sequencing was performed on PBMCs. This chain links TRBV7-2 with TRBJ2-7; possible D gene TRBD2, 6 bases. The TCR comes from a man between 35 and 55 years old in good health and CMV-seronegative. In DNA, the CDR3 is TGTGCCAGCAGCTTAGGCGGGATTTCGTACGAGCAGTACTTC. Translation: CASSLGGISYEQYF.